What follows is one T cell receptor beta chain and its context. The sample holds a few counts of this clone. There is no known antigen for this receptor. No qualities accompany the bases; no much larger clone lies one base away. These data come from a study of metastatic and nonmetastatic thyroid tumors (dated by TCRdb to 2018 to 2020). For context, the study as a whole: For patients with malignant and with benign thyroid disease, the researchers compared repertoires between peripheral blood samples and tumor or nodule tissue samples. The full study reports these points: In both blood and tumor samples, malignant tumors were reported to have significantly higher TCR beta diversity than benign nodules.

Spanning cysteine to phenylalanine, the CDR3 consists of 15 amino acids. Only the CDR3 DNA is retained, 45 bases long and in frame from the first base. Clipping removes 6 bases from V and 2 bases from J, with 5 as the unmatched junction base count. Sequences LNHDA (CDR1) and SQIVND (CDR2) are obtained from the germline V gene (reference sequence). Before undergoing thyroid surgery, none of the patients had been given any kind of treatment. Using T-cell receptor beta sequencing, the researchers looked back retrospectively at clinical samples from patients, gathered between about 2012 and 2018. Library creation used PCR. Instrument on record: Illumina HiSeq 4000. The TCR beta-chain CDR3 region of each patient was profiled by high-throughput sequencing. In the source study's methods: The researchers built a classifier to tell apart papillary thyroid cancer patients with distant metastasis, based on CDR3 differences among clinicopathological groups. Repertoire diversity was assessed with the Shannon index, and tumor-blood repertoire similarity with the Morisita-Horn index. The public reads were quality trimmed at Q25 with fastp and then assembled into clones with MiXCR by TCRdb, keeping productive beta chains. The V and J calls shown here were made by TCRdb, not taken from the authors' results. The sample records 9,500 to 11,000 clones, more than 25% of which are singletons. The top ten clonotypes cover more than 4.5% of the sample.

What was sequenced was tumor tissue. This TCR was sampled from a female donor with papillary thyroid cancer or a benign thyroid nodule (not recorded which). Some clones in this sample may be carry-over from other donors' samples. The chain uses TRBV19 and TRBJ1-2, with 11 bases matching TRBD1. The base sequence is TGTGCCAGTAGCCCGGACAGGGGGCAAAACTATGGCTACACCTTC. Translation gives CASSPDRGQNYGYTF.